This passage covers 22 T cell receptor beta chains from one sample sequenced in a study of blood T cell repertoires in COVID-19. Using immunoSEQ multiplex PCR, the repertoire was profiled, and TCRdb retains in-frame clones only, with some absent. The table has about 110,000 clones, roughly 84% seen once. Sequences were obtained from peripheral blood. The receptor source for this set is a man aged 35 to 55 with acute or convalescent COVID-19.

The J gene is TRBJ2-5, the V gene TRBV28, with 10 bases identical to TRBD2. CDR1 and CDR2 (germline): MDHEN, SYDVKM. CDR3 length equals 12 residues. V was pared by 8 bases and J by 5 bases, with 2 bases of the junction left unmatched. The CDR3 here is CASLAGDETQYF. CDR3 bases: TGTGCCAGCCTAGCGGGAGATGAGACCCAGTACTTC.

This sequence joins TRBV4-1 and TRBJ2-3; 10 nucleotides agree with TRBD1. CDR1 is MGHRA, CDR2 YSYEKL, per germline. J gave up 1 base and V 2 bases, and 3 bases lay outside the gene matches. This CDR3 has 16 amino acids. Here the CDR3 reads CASSQSGTGGTDTQYF. Here the CDR3 DNA reads TGCGCCAGCAGCCAATCTGGGACAGGGGGCACAGATACGCAGTATTTT.

The genes are TRBV6-5 and TRBJ1-2; possible D gene TRBD1, 5 bases. Germline values: CDR1 MNHEY, CDR2 SVGAGI. This CDR3 comprises 16 residues. Trimming removed 0 bases at V and 8 bases at J, with 19 bases between. CDR3 DNA: TGTGCCAGCAGTTACTCGATTGGGGCCAGTGTACAGGGCTACACCTTC. It translates to CASSYSIGASVQGYTF.

This sequence joins TRBV7-2 and TRBJ1-1; 8 bases align to TRBD1. V lost 5 bases to trimming and J lost 1 base; unmatched junction nucleotides: 9. The CDR3 has 16 residues. CDR1 is SGHTA and CDR2 is FQGNSA in the germline V gene. This CDR3 reads CASSPQGARRNTEAFF. CDR3 nucleotide sequence: TGTGCCAGCAGCCCTCAGGGGGCGCGGAGGAACACTGAAGCTTTCTTT.

The chain links TRBV6-5 to TRBJ2-2; maybe TRBD1 (5 bases). V shed 1 base and J shed 6 bases, with 6 bases lying between them. This CDR3 contains 13 residues. CDR1 is MNHEY and CDR2 is SVGAGI in the germline V gene. CDR3 in DNA: TGTGCCAGCAGTTACTTAGGGGCCGGGGAGCTGTTTTTT. Its protein is CASSYLGAGELFF.

V and J are TRBV19 and TRBJ2-3, with 12 nucleotides matching TRBD2. V shed 5 bases, J shed 5 bases, and the junction held 14 bases outside the gene matches. CDR1 and CDR2 from the germline V gene are LNHDA and SQIVND (reference sequence). The CDR3 runs 18 residues. The DNA of the CDR3 is TGTGCCAGTAGTTTTACTGGAAGGACTAGCGGGACCGGAGATACGCAGTATTTT. Its protein is CASSFTGRTSGTGDTQYF.

The CDR3 is CASSMTPGYTIYF. In nucleotides, the CDR3 is TGTGCCAGCAGTATGACCCCGGGGTACACCATATATTTT. The rearrangement uses TRBV27 and TRBJ1-3; no clear D. The CDR3 runs to 13 residues. V was cut by 5 bases and J by 8 bases, with 13 bases left in between. Germline CDR1 reads MNHEY; CDR2 reads SMNVEV (reference sequence).

This sequence joins TRBV5-6 and TRBJ2-2; D is ambiguous. Trimming removed 0 bases from V and 4 bases from J, with 7 bases in between. Germline CDR1 is SGHDT and CDR2 is YYEEEE. The CDR3 is 14 amino acids. CDR3 residues: CASSLVSITGELFF. The DNA of the CDR3 is TGTGCCAGCAGCTTGGTGTCTATCACCGGGGAGCTGTTTTTT.

A single count supports this clone. The chain is built from TRBV18 and TRBJ2-3; 9 nucleotides line up with TRBD2. This CDR3 contains 16 residues. Germline V lookup: CDR1 KGHSH, CDR2 LQKENI. The trim removed 3 bases at V and 6 bases at J, leaving 10 bases unmatched. CDR3 amino acids: CASSPRLAGSGDTQYF. CDR3 nucleotides: TGTGCCAGCTCACCGAGGCTAGCGGGGTCTGGGGATACGCAGTATTTT.

The chain uses TRBV6-6 and TRBJ2-7; no firm D call. The CDR3 spans 12 residues. Trimming shortened V by 4 bases and J by 6 bases, and 10 bases separated the two germline ends. The germline gives CDR1 MNHNY, CDR2 SVGAGI (reference sequence). The CDR3: CASSSHSSEQYF. In nucleotides, the CDR3 is TGTGCCAGCAGTTCCCACAGTAGCGAGCAGTACTTC.

V gene TRBV18 combines with J gene TRBJ1-3; D is perhaps TRBD1 (6 bases). The CDR3 sequence is 13 residues long. CDR1 is KGHSH, CDR2 LQKENI, per germline. V shed 3 bases and J shed 7 bases, with 10 bases lying between them. CDR3 bases: TGTGCCAGCTCACCCCGGACAGTGAACACCATATATTTT. Protein product: CASSPRTVNTIYF.

The chain employs TRBV12-3 or TRBV12-4 and TRBJ1-2; D is ambiguous. The CDR3 covers 13 residues. Trimming took 6 bases from V and 1 from J, leaving 9 bases between them. The CDR3 nucleotides read TGTGCCAGCAGCCCTAATAATAACTATGGCTACACCTTC. This codes for CASSPNNNYGYTF.

V and J are TRBV18 and TRBJ2-1; 8 bases align to TRBD1. The J segment lost 5 bases and the V segment lost 3 bases, leaving 3 bases of the junction unmatched. The germline V gene encodes CDR1 KGHSH and CDR2 LQKENI. The CDR3 spans 14 residues. The DNA for the CDR3 is TGTGCCAGCTCACCCCAGGGACAGGACAATGAGCAGTTCTTC. It codes for CASSPQGQDNEQFF.

The CDR3 DNA reads TGTGCCAGCAGCCAAGGCCCCCGAGACAATGAGCAGTTCTTC. It translates to CASSQGPRDNEQFF. The chain recombines TRBV3-1 (or the pseudogene TRBV3-2) with TRBJ2-1; D not resolved. Per the germline V gene, CDR1 is LGHDT and CDR2 is YNNKEL (reference sequence). Trimming left V 1 base short and J 5 bases short, with 9 bases between. The CDR3 totals 14 residues.

The chain recombines TRBV2 with TRBJ2-5; no firm D call. There are 14 residues in the CDR3. Trimming shortened V by 3 bases and J by 4 bases, and 12 bases separated the two germline ends. CDR1 is SNHLY, CDR2 FYNNEI, per germline. The CDR3 bases are TGTGCCAGCAGTGAGGATGCTGGGCTAGAGACCCAGTACTTC. It encodes CASSEDAGLETQYF.

V is TRBV18 and J is TRBJ1-5; 10 nucleotides align to TRBD1. This CDR3 spans 17 amino acids. The V gene end was trimmed by 3 bases and the J gene end by 0 bases; junction bases not matched to a gene: 5. The germline V gene encodes CDR1 KGHSH and CDR2 LQKENI. CDR3 nucleotide sequence: TGTGCCAGCTCACCGGGACAGGGGTCCTATAGCAATCAGCCCCAGCATTTT. This gives the protein CASSPGQGSYSNQPQHF.

This chain connects TRBV7-2 to TRBJ2-3, with a weak D call TRBD2 (5 bases). Germline CDR1 SGHTA, CDR2 FQGNSA. The CDR3 consists of 15 residues. With 5 bases removed from V and 1 base from J, the gap between germline ends came to 13 bases. The CDR3 DNA reads as TGTGCCAGCAGCCAGCAGGACGGGGGCACAGATACGCAGTATTTT. It codes for CASSQQDGGTDTQYF.

This chain joins TRBV7-2 and TRBJ2-6; D is undetermined. This CDR3 is built from 13 residues. The germline V gene has CDR1 SGHTA and CDR2 FQGNSA. The V end lost 5 bases, the J end lost 6 bases, and 8 bases lay between the germline ends. CDR3 in amino acids: CASSIQAANVLTF. As DNA, the CDR3 is TGTGCCAGCAGCATTCAGGCGGCCAACGTCCTGACTTTC.

The chain recombines TRBV5-5 with TRBJ2-7, with D possibly TRBD1 on 5 matching bases. Germline assignment: CDR1 SGHKS and CDR2 YYEKEE (reference sequence). Trimming pared 3 bases from V and 5 bases from J, leaving 15 bases between. The CDR3 spans 14 residues. The CDR3 loop reads CASSSGLGINEQYF. The CDR3 region has the DNA TGTGCCAGCAGCTCAGGGTTGGGGATCAACGAGCAGTACTTC.

The J gene is TRBJ2-5, the V gene TRBV5-3; 9 nucleotides match TRBD2. TRBV5-3 is an ORF; its function is uncertain. The CDR3 contains 16 residues. The CDR3 nucleotides read TGTACCTCGTCCTTCCTAGCGGGGTGGGCGGTGGAGACCCAGTACTTC. It specifies CTSSFLAGWAVETQYF.

V is TRBV5-6 and J is TRBJ1-2; TRBD1 aligns across 8 bases. Per the germline V gene, CDR1 is SGHDT and CDR2 is YYEEEE. With V trimmed by 4 bases and J by 6 bases, 8 bases remained unmatched. The CDR3 is 14 amino acids. The CDR3 nucleotides read TGTGCCAGCAGCACCGGACAGGGTCCGGATGGCTACACCTTC. Translated, it gives CASSTGQGPDGYTF.

This clone was found once. The rearrangement uses TRBV4-2 and TRBJ2-6, with 13 bases lining up with TRBD2. The V gene's germline CDR1 is LGHNA and CDR2 YNFKEQ. This CDR3 spans 20 amino acids. V trimming: 1 base; J trimming: 2 bases; junction bases outside the gene matches: 8. CDR3: CASSQGLAGGMFAGANVLTF. CDR3 in DNA: TGTGCCAGCAGCCAAGGACTAGCGGGGGGCATGTTTGCTGGGGCCAACGTCCTGACTTTC.